Listed below are T cell receptor beta chains from one sample, sequenced in a study of cytomegalovirus exposure and HLA in healthy donors. Sequencing was performed with immunoSEQ multiplex PCR; in TCRdb, only in-frame clones are kept and a portion is missing. This table holds some 230,000 clones, around 90% found once. The material sequenced was PBMCs. These receptors all come from a woman younger than 35 in good health and CMV-seronegative. The CDR3 runs from the conserved cysteine through the conserved F or W. D genes are given only for firm matches. A row's size may be missing; if present it is once, few, many or a size class.

. | TRBJ1-1 | . | TRBV4-1 | TGCGCCAGCAGCCAGGATCTACTGGGGAGCACTGAAGCTTTCTTT | CASSQDLLGSTEAFF
. | TRBJ2-2 | TRBD2 | TRBV14 | TGTGCCAGCAGCCAAGATCGAGTGGGAGGGGCCTTCGACACCGGGGAGCTGTTTTTT | CASSQDRVGGAFDTGELFF
. | TRBJ2-1 | TRBD2 | TRBV30 | TGTGCCTGGGGGACTAGCGGGAGGATGAATGAGCAGTTCTTC | CAWGTSGRMNEQFF
. | TRBJ1-6 | . | TRBV27 | TGTGCCAGCAGTTTAGTACAGGGTAATTCACCCCTCCACTTT | CASSLVQGNSPLHF
. | TRBJ2-7 | . | TRBV4-1 | TGCGCCAGCAGCCAAGATCCGGCAGGGGTAGAGCAGTACTTC | CASSQDPAGVEQYF
. | TRBJ2-1 | . | TRBV14 | TGTGCCAGCAGCACCCGCACTTTGAGCTCCTACAATGAGCAGTTCTTC | CASSTRTLSSYNEQFF
. | TRBJ1-3 | . | TRBV6-6 | TGTGCCAGCAAGGGCAGGGCAGGCTCTGGAAACACCATATATTTT | CASKGRAGSGNTIYF
. | TRBJ2-3 | . | TRBV6-1 | TGTGCCAGCAGTGAAGCGACAGGCTCAGATACGCAGTATTTT | CASSEATGSDTQYF
few | TRBJ1-1 | . | TRBV29-1 | TGCAGCGTTGAGTCGGGGACTGAAGCTTTCTTT | CSVESGTEAFF
. | TRBJ2-5 | TRBD1 | TRBV19 | TGTGCCAGTAGTCAGGGACAGAAAGAGACCCAGTACTTC | CASSQGQKETQYF
. | TRBJ2-2 | . | TRBV6-5 | TGTGCCAGCAGAACCAGTACCGGGGAGCTGTTTTTT | CASRTSTGELFF
. | TRBJ2-3 | . | TRBV27 | TGTGCCAGCAGTTTAAGGGCCCGTAAGGGACACACAGATACGCAGTATTTT | CASSLRARKGHTDTQYF
. | TRBJ2-2 | . | TRBV5-1 | TGCGCCAGCAGCTTGGTGGTTCACAGCACCGGGGAGCTGTTTTTT | CASSLVVHSTGELFF
few | TRBJ1-2 | TRBD1 | TRBV9 | TGTGCCAGCAGCCCTTGGACAGGGATACACACCTTC | CASSPWTGIHTF
. | TRBJ2-5 | TRBD1 | TRBV30 | TGTGCCTGGAGGCTGACAGGGAACCAAGAGACCCAGTACTTC | CAWRLTGNQETQYF
. | TRBJ2-1 | TRBD2 | TRBV10-3 | TGTGCCATCAGTGATTCCCCCACGGGAGGGCCAAATGAGCAGTTCTTC | CAISDSPTGGPNEQFF
. | TRBJ2-7 | TRBD2 | TRBV5-1 | TGCGCCAGCATCCCCCCTGGGGCTAGCGGGAGAGGCGAGCAGTACTTC | CASIPPGASGRGEQYF
. | TRBJ1-5 | . | TRBV9 | TGTGCCAGCAGCGTAGATTTCGGTCAGCCCCAGCATTTT | CASSVDFGQPQHF